This entry lists 17 T cell receptor beta chains sequenced from one sample in a study of control samples from healthy donors and cancer patients. Data came from immunoSEQ multiplex PCR; TCRdb stores just in-frame clones and leaves some out. The sample shows over 100,000 clones, 90% of them seen only once. What was sequenced was blood. The receptor set was obtained from a human donor in good health. The donor label of this sample is uncertain.

The chain is built from TRBV20-1 and TRBJ1-6; 7 nucleotides agree with TRBD1. Germline V CDR1 and CDR2: DFQATT, SNEGSKA (reference sequence). With V trimmed by 3 bases and J by 7 bases, 6 bases remained unmatched. This CDR3 is 14 amino acids long. The CDR3 loop reads CSASLGTDNSPLHF. For the CDR3, the DNA is TGCAGTGCTAGTCTGGGGACAGACAATTCACCCCTCCACTTT.

CDR3 sequence (DNA): TGTGCCAGCAGCCAGGGATTCTACAATGAGCAGTTCTTC. Residues: CASSQGFYNEQFF. This chain connects TRBV28 to TRBJ2-1, with D possibly matching TRBD1 (5 bases). Germline V gene data show CDR1 as MDHEN and CDR2 as SYDVKM. The ends were cut back, 6 bases at V and 3 bases at J, with 9 bases in the middle. The CDR3 runs 13 residues.

The rearrangement links TRBV3-1 (or the pseudogene TRBV3-2) to TRBJ2-1; 9 bases map to TRBD1. The V and J ends lost 2 bases and 6 bases, in that order; junction bases with no gene match: 5. CDR3 length equals 15 residues. Germline loops: CDR1 LGHDT, CDR2 YNNKEL (reference sequence). CDR3 residues: CASSQIGTGPNEQFF. The CDR3 region has the DNA TGTGCCAGCAGCCAAATCGGGACAGGGCCCAATGAGCAGTTCTTC.

The CDR3, as DNA: TGCAGTGCCCAACGGGTTGAAAAACTGTTTTTT. Residues: CSAQRVEKLFF. The V and J genes are TRBV20-1 and TRBJ1-4; D not resolved. CDR1 is DFQATT and CDR2 is SNEGSKA in the germline V gene (reference sequence). Trimming cost V 6 bases and J 7 bases, with 9 bases left between them. The CDR3 contains 11 residues.

This clone appeared a single time. The rearrangement uses TRBV28 and TRBJ1-6; weak D call: TRBD1 (5 bases). The CDR3 length is 17 residues. Germline CDR1 reads MDHEN; CDR2 reads SYDVKM. Trimming stripped 6 bases from V and 9 bases from J, with 24 bases between. For the CDR3, the DNA is TGTGCCAGCAGCCCAATCGAGGGGCCGAACTTGGGTTCACCCCTCCACTTT. It codes for CASSPIEGPNLGSPLHF. The variable domain in full, completed from reference TRBV28 and TRBJ1-6, reads DVKVTQSSRYLVKRTGEKVFLECVQDMDHENMFWYRQDPGLGLRLIYFSYDVKMKEKGDIPEGYSVSREKKERFSLILESASTNQTSMYLCASSPIEGPNLGSPLHFGNGTRLTVT.

The chain recombines TRBV5-1 with TRBJ2-1; no reliable D call. From germline, CDR1 is SGHRS and CDR2 YFSETQ. The V end was cut by 3 bases, the J end by 5 bases, with 9 bases between. The CDR3 contains 13 residues. The DNA for the CDR3 is TGCGCCAGCAGCTCGAGGATCGACAATGAGCAGTTCTTC. It encodes CASSSRIDNEQFF.

This clone came up once. The chain employs TRBV27 and TRBJ1-5, with TRBD1 as a possible D gene (6 bases). V dropped 6 bases and J dropped 7 bases, with 10 bases sitting between them. The CDR3 contains 12 residues. Germline V gives CDR1 MNHEY, CDR2 SMNVEV (reference sequence). CDR3 amino acids: CASRQGGQPQHF. CDR3 bases: TGTGCCAGCAGGCAAGGGGGGCAGCCCCAGCATTTT.

The V and J genes are TRBV13 and TRBJ2-5; D gene ambiguous. Germline V gives CDR1 PRHDT, CDR2 FYEKMQ (reference sequence). The CDR3 is made up of 15 amino acids. Trimming shortened V by 7 bases and J by 5 bases, and 20 bases separated the two germline ends. The CDR3 DNA is TGTGCCAGCACGCAACGGGCACGACTGGGGGAGACCCAGTACTTC. Translation gives CASTQRARLGETQYF.

V gene TRBV24-1 combines with J gene TRBJ2-2; D call uncertain. The germline V gene encodes CDR1 KGHDR and CDR2 SFDVKD. This CDR3 contains 13 residues. Trimming removed 1 base at V and 5 bases at J, with 4 bases between. The CDR3 DNA reads as TGTGCCACCAGTGATTTTTTGACCGGGGAGCTGTTTTTT. Protein sequence: CATSDFLTGELFF.

The chain has TRBV19 and TRBJ2-3; D may be TRBD2 (5 bases). Germline CDR1 and CDR2: LNHDA and SQIVND (reference sequence). The CDR3 has 17 amino acids. V was clipped by 4 bases and J by 0 bases, with 17 bases between them. DNA of the CDR3: TGTGCCAGTAGTAGAGGACTGATCCTTTCTAGCACAGATACGCAGTATTTT. Translating it yields CASSRGLILSSTDTQYF.

The chain joins TRBV4-1 to TRBJ2-5, with D maybe TRBD1 (6 bases). Trimming shortened V by 4 bases and J by 1 base, and 10 bases separated the two germline ends. Germline CDR1 is MGHRA and CDR2 is YSYEKL. This CDR3 region has 14 residues. For the CDR3, the DNA is TGCGCCAGCAGCCGCGGACAGTCCCAAGAGACCCAGTACTTC. Protein product: CASSRGQSQETQYF.

The chain employs TRBV10-3 and TRBJ1-2; tentative D call: TRBD1 (5 bases). Trimming took 3 bases from V and 8 from J, leaving 13 bases between them. The CDR3 is 13 amino acids. The germline gives CDR1 ENHRY, CDR2 SYGVKD. CDR3 protein: CAISDLSGDGYTF. The CDR3 DNA follows: TGTGCCATCAGTGATCTCTCCGGGGACGGCTACACCTTC.

The CDR3 coding sequence is TGTGCCAGCAGCTTAGGGCTAAACTATGGCTACACCTTC. Translating gives CASSLGLNYGYTF. The gene calls are TRBV5-5 and TRBJ1-2; D is ambiguous. Germline assignment: CDR1 SGHKS and CDR2 YYEKEE (reference sequence). The V end lost 2 bases, the J end lost 2 bases, and 7 bases lay between the germline ends. This CDR3 region has 13 residues.

The CDR3 region has the DNA TGTGCCAGCAGCTTCAACGGGGGGGCCCAAGATACGCAGTATTTT. Protein: CASSFNGGAQDTQYF. This sequence joins TRBV7-2 and TRBJ2-3; 8 bases are shared with TRBD2. J was trimmed by 5 bases and V by 3 bases; bases with no gene match: 7. This CDR3 has 15 amino acids. CDR1 is SGHTA, CDR2 FQGNSA, per germline.

In its sample, this clone was seen once. The chain joins TRBV7-9 to TRBJ1-2, with D possibly being TRBD1 (6 bases). The germline V gene encodes CDR1 SEHNR and CDR2 FQNEAQ (reference sequence). The CDR3 spans 19 residues. V was cut by 2 bases and J by 4 bases, with 26 bases left in between. CDR3 sequence: CASSLSPILQGRLGYGYTF. The CDR3 nucleotides read TGTGCCAGCAGCTTAAGCCCAATACTACAGGGCCGGCTGGGCTATGGCTACACCTTC. Based on the CDR3 plus reference TRBV7-9 and TRBJ1-2, the full variable domain is DTGVSQNPRHKITKRGQNVTFRCDPISEHNRLYWYRQTLGQGPEFLTYFQNEAQLEKSRLLSDRFSAERPKGSFSTLEIQRTEQGDSAMYLCASSLSPILQGRLGYGYTFGSGTRLTVV.

This chain links TRBV6-5 with TRBJ1-5; 9 positions agree with TRBD1. CDR1 is MNHEY and CDR2 is SVGAGI in the germline V gene. V trimming: 8 bases; J trimming: 3 bases; junction bases outside the gene matches: 5. The CDR3 covers 14 residues. The CDR3 DNA reads as TGTGCCAGCGACAGGGGGTCGAACAATCAGCCCCAGCATTTT. As protein: CASDRGSNNQPQHF.

The table lists this clone with a count of one. The chain has TRBV28 and TRBJ1-1; D is perhaps TRBD1 (5 bases). V dropped 5 bases and J dropped 4 bases, with 17 bases sitting between them. Germline V lookup: CDR1 MDHEN, CDR2 SYDVKM. The CDR3 consists of 15 residues. The CDR3 loop reads CASSPSLSGTTEAFF. Here the CDR3 DNA reads TGTGCCAGCAGTCCATCGCTCAGCGGGACCACTGAAGCTTTCTTT.